This TCR beta chain was recovered during a study of blood T cells in healthy people across ages (dated by TCRdb to about 2015). Study-level background: In model experiments, roughly one uniquely barcoded TCR beta cDNA molecule per two T cells was captured by template switching. Using deep sequencing normalized with unique cDNA molecular identifiers, the study measured how TCR beta repertoire diversity changes with age. The donors were split into four age groups: young (average about 16 years), middle-aged (about 40), aged (over 55) and long-lived (approximately 80). To avoid experimental bias, donors of different ages were randomly spread across the sequencing lanes. For two donors (one aged 18 to 29 and one aged 80 or older), the study analyzed two additional independent replicas of 1 million unique cDNA reads from the same blood draw.

Details on this clonotype: No antigen is known for it. No per-base quality is available; no much larger clone lies one base away.

The donors were 40 or so Caucasian individuals from Russia, aged roughly 6 to 95 years, who were systemically healthy. Each donor gave approximately 9.3 milliliters of peripheral blood, collected into EDTA-treated Vacutainer tubes. Ficoll-Paque density-gradient centrifugation was used to isolate PBMCs, with at least 6.5 million per sample. Trizol reagent was used to extract total RNA from the PBMCs, yielding at least 5 micrograms per sample. For every donor, flow cytometry on a PBMC aliquot measured the percentage of naive CD45RAhigh/CD27high T cells. Study-level results and caveats: Observed TCR beta diversity correlated strongly with the percentage of naive T cells measured by flow cytometry. Estimates of total diversity based on one million sequenced T cells were regarded as lower bounds and as underestimates. Conclusive comparison of naive and antigen-experienced compartments was prevented by the profiling of bulk unsorted PBMCs. Observed TCR beta diversity per million T cells fell roughly linearly with age, and a significant reduction was already apparent by age around 39. Compared with the aged group, the long-lived group had more naive CD4+ T cells, fewer expanded clones and increased TCR diversity, suggesting age selection. The CMV infection status of donors was not known, potentially confounding age-related changes in expanded clonotypes.

Library method: 5' RACE. TCRdb lists the instrument as Illumina HiSeq 2500. A second PCR of roughly 7 to 11 cycles was performed with a sample-barcoded 5' primer and a J-beta primer mix. A template-switch 5' adaptor carrying 12 random nucleotides introduced a unique molecular identifier onto each TCR beta cDNA molecule. At least 2.5 million CDR3-containing paired-end reads were obtained from each sample. All of the RNA was converted into first-strand cDNA using the Mint cDNA synthesis kit, with a TRBC-specific oligonucleotide serving as the primer. Following uracil-DNA glycosylase treatment, all cDNA underwent a first 18-cycle PCR with the universal primers M1SS and BC2_uni_R. The original pipeline was this. Each sample was normalized by randomly selecting 1 million high-quality reads, each carrying a distinct molecular identifier. Instead of being binned into consensus sequences, reads with shared molecular identifiers were discarded. MiTCR, set to a Q25 quality threshold and the strictest error-elimination algorithm, was used for CDR3 identification, clonotype clustering and error correction. Lower-bound total TCR beta diversity was estimated with a nonparametric unseen species model using Euler transformation. The raw public reads went through TCRdb reprocessing: fastp at Q25, MiXCR clone calling, in-frame beta chains kept. Here each entry gathers all rows of one CDR3 protein and keeps the most common genes and DNA. TCRdb, rather than the study authors, made the V and J calls. The sample table shows around 1.7 million distinct CDR3 sequences, and under 30% are seen once. Over 7% of the sample goes to the ten largest clones.

The CDR3, from cysteine to phenylalanine, totals 16 residues. Only CDR3 DNA is held: 48 bases, read in frame from base 1. V trim: 2 bases; J trim: 3 bases; unmatched bases: 7. The rearranged chain carries TRBV12-3 or TRBV12-4 and TRBJ2-7, and 10 junctional nucleotides match TRBD2. The sample comprised blood. This clonotype originated in a woman aged 25 to 39 in good health. The DNA sequence is TGTGCCAGCAGTTTACTCCGGCTAGCGGGAGTCTACGAGCAGTACTTC. This sequence encodes CASSLLRLAGVYEQYF.